The 25 T cell receptor gamma chains presented below share a single source sample, sequenced in a study of Vδ1+ human thymocytes. Findings and limits, study-wide: Thymic TRG and TRD repertoires appeared highly polyclonal, with Gaussian CDR3 length distributions.

Extracted RNA was reverse transcribed into cDNA. CDR3 amplicons came from multiplex PCR with pooled V-gene forward and constant-region reverse primers. TCRdb reanalysed the multiplex PCR reads via CATT. The table lists 8,000 to 9,000 gamma-chain clones, roughly 56% of them singletons. No antigen is known for these receptors. Sequencing was carried out using Vdelta1+ gamma-delta thymocytes from the thymus. Subset indicated: FACS-sorted CD3+ TCRalphabeta- TCRVdelta1+ TCRVdelta2- thymocytes. The receptors shown here come from a girl less than two years old who had congenital heart surgery.

V and J are TRGV8 and TRGJ1 or TRGJ2. The CDR3 runs 11 residues. The ends lost 4 bases at V and 11 bases at J; junction bases unmatched: 8. Looked up from germline, CDR1 is VENAVY and CDR2 is YDSYNSRV. CDR3: CATWDPPEKLF. CDR3 in DNA: TGTGCCACCTGGGACCCCCCGGAGAAACTCTTT.

The chain carries TRGV3 and TRGJ1 or TRGJ2. The J gene, absent from TCRdb, was called here by matching the DNA to germline. The CDR3 runs to 18 residues. The germline V gene has CDR1 VTNTFY and CDR2 YDVSTARD (reference sequence). With 0 bases clipped from V and 6 bases from J, the junction kept 20 bases outside the gene matches. Here the CDR3 DNA reads TGTGCCACCTGGGACAGGCGATTTACGGAGAGGTTTTGTTATAAGAAACTCTTT. Protein product: CATWDRRFTERFCYKKLF.

The chain has TRGV8 and TRGJP1. TCRdb offers no J gene call, so here the DNA was matched to germline to obtain one. The germline V gene encodes CDR1 VENAVY and CDR2 YDSYNSRV. The length of the CDR3 is 16 residues. With 5 bases clipped from V and 4 bases from J, the junction kept 13 bases outside the gene matches. The DNA for the CDR3 is TGTGCCACCTGGGTACCCGGGGGGGGCACTGGTTGGTTCAAGATATTT. It encodes CATWVPGGGTGWFKIF.

This chain joins TRGV2 and TRGJ1 or TRGJ2. The J gene, missing from TCRdb, was assigned here through DNA to germline matching. Germline CDR1 reads EGSNGY; CDR2 reads YDSYNSKV. Losses at the gene ends were 1 base for V and 0 bases for J; bases not matched to a gene: 6. The CDR3 runs 15 residues. The CDR3 DNA reads as TGTGCCACCTGGGACGGAAATTCGAATTATTATAAGAAACTCTTT. Its protein is CATWDGNSNYYKKLF.

The V gene is TRGV3, the J gene TRGJ1 or TRGJ2. V shed 3 bases and J 3 bases; nucleotides not matched to a gene: 5. The CDR3 has 13 residues. The germline CDR1 and CDR2 sequences are VTNTFY and YDVSTARD (reference sequence). The CDR3 loop is CATWDGAYYKKLF. The CDR3 DNA follows: TGTGCCACCTGGGACGGGGCTTATTATAAGAAACTCTTT.

For this clone: The junction does not match germline at one end; this may be a read error. The genes are TRGV3 and TRGJ1 or TRGJ2. The J gene is absent in TCRdb and was assigned here via DNA matching to germline. The CDR3 length is 14 residues. The V gene's germline CDR1 is VTNTFY and CDR2 YDVSTARD (reference sequence). The CDR3 loop reads CATRDRCWCYKKLF. CDR3 nucleotides: TGTGCCACCCGGGACAGGTGCTGGTGTTATAAGAAACTCTTT.

This rearrangement joins TRGV4 to TRGJ1 or TRGJ2. The J gene was not available in TCRdb and was assigned here by matching the DNA to germline segments. CDR1 is EGSTGY, CDR2 YDSYTSSV, per germline. The CDR3 sequence is 10 residues long. J gave up 4 bases and V 7 bases, and 1 base lay outside the gene matches. CDR3 region: CATCYYKKLF. The CDR3 DNA reads as TGTGCCACCTGCTATTATAAGAAACTCTTT.

In the case of this clone: At the DNA level, this CDR3 is encoded by other sequences in the same sample as well. This chain links TRGV4 with TRGJP2. Here the J gene was assigned by germline matching of the DNA, as TCRdb has none. Germline lookup yields CDR1 EGSTGY and CDR2 YDSYTSSV. V dropped 1 base and J dropped 5; count of bases not matched to a gene: 4. There are 14 residues in the CDR3. The CDR3 region has the DNA TGTGCCACCTGGGATGGAGGGAGTGATTGGATCAAGACGTTT. It encodes CATWDGGSDWIKTF.

The chain combines TRGV5 with TRGJ1 or TRGJ2. Since TCRdb gives no J gene, matching the DNA to germline was used here to assign it. CDR1 and CDR2 from the germline V gene are VINAFY and YDVSNSKD. Trimming cost V 0 bases and J 10 bases; bases outside gene matches: 12. This CDR3 is built from 14 residues. The CDR3 region is CATWDRRGGVKKLF. The CDR3 DNA sequence: TGTGCCACCTGGGACAGGCGTGGAGGGGTAAAGAAACTCTTT.

Remarks on this clone: The junction does not match germline at one end; this may be a read error. This chain joins TRGV3 and TRGJ1 or TRGJ2. The J gene, not given by TCRdb, was assigned here from a germline match of the nucleotide sequence. The CDR3 is made up of 14 amino acids. Germline-derived CDR1 and CDR2 are VTNTFY and YDVSTARD (reference sequence). CDR3 DNA sequence: TGCGCCACCTGGGACAGGCTGGTGTATTATAAGAAACTCTTT. Its protein product is CATWDRLVYYKKLF.

The V call is TRGV4, the J call TRGJP2. TCRdb leaves out the J gene; it was filled in here by matching the DNA to germline. Germline loops: CDR1 EGSTGY, CDR2 YDSYTSSV. Trimming at V came to 2 bases and at J to 2 bases, leaving 11 bases not matched to a gene. This CDR3 contains 17 residues. The CDR3 nucleotides are TGTGCCACCTGGGATGCGCCCCGATCGAGTAGTGATTGGATCAAGACGTTT. Protein: CATWDAPRSSSDWIKTF.

This chain links TRGV8 with TRGJ1 or TRGJ2. The J gene, absent from TCRdb, was called here by matching the DNA to germline. The CDR3 is 16 amino acids. V was pared by 4 bases and J by 7 bases, with 19 bases of the junction left unmatched. Germline loops: CDR1 VENAVY, CDR2 YDSYNSRV. CDR3 loop: CATWETSGTLGYKKLF. CDR3 in DNA: TGTGCCACCTGGGAAACCTCAGGGACTTTAGGATATAAGAAACTCTTT.

Comments on this clone: The junction does not match germline at one end; this may be a read error. The chain recombines TRGV2 with TRGJ1 or TRGJ2. TCRdb gives no J gene; it was assigned here by matching the DNA to germline. In germline, CDR1 is EGSNGY, CDR2 YDSYNSKV. There are 13 residues in the CDR3. CDR3 nucleotide sequence: TGTGCCCCCTGGGACGGGCCGGGTTATAAGAAACTCTTT. Translation: CAPWDGPGYKKLF.

The chain couples TRGV3 to TRGJ1 or TRGJ2. The J gene, not given by TCRdb, was assigned here from a germline match of the nucleotide sequence. The germline V gene has CDR1 VTNTFY and CDR2 YDVSTARD (reference sequence). CDR3 length: 15 residues. V gave up 0 bases and J gave up 4 bases; unmatched junction bases: 9. The CDR3 here is CATWDRRVGYYKKLF. DNA of the CDR3: TGTGCCACCTGGGACAGGCGTGTAGGGTATTATAAGAAACTCTTT.

The chain employs TRGV4 and TRGJP2. Assignment of the J gene here rests on matching the DNA to germline, because TCRdb gives none. CDR1 is EGSTGY and CDR2 is YDSYTSSV in the germline V gene. This CDR3 contains 13 residues. The junction had 3 bases not matched to a gene; V was cut back by 2 bases and J by 6 bases. In nucleotides, the CDR3 is TGTGCCACCTGGGATGTACGTGATTGGATCAAGACGTTT. Its translation is CATWDVRDWIKTF.

The chain uses TRGV5 and TRGJ1 or TRGJ2. No J segment appears in TCRdb, so it was assigned here by matching the sequence to germline. The ends lost 3 bases at V and 0 bases at J; junction bases unmatched: 5. This CDR3 is 14 amino acids long. The V gene's germline CDR1 is VINAFY and CDR2 YDVSNSKD. The CDR3 DNA is TGTGCCACCTGGGACGAATCGAATTATTATAAGAAACTCTTT. It yields the protein CATWDESNYYKKLF.

V usage is TRGV3 and J usage is TRGJ1 or TRGJ2. The J gene comes from matching the DNA to germline here; TCRdb lacks it. Germline V gene sequence: CDR1 VTNTFY, CDR2 YDVSTARD (reference sequence). After removal of 6 bases from V and 12 bases from J, the junction contained 17 bases not matched to a gene. The CDR3 totals 13 residues. The CDR3 here is CATWRRTSDGKLF. The CDR3 nucleotides are TGTGCCACCTGGAGACGGACGAGCGATGGGAAACTCTTT.

In the case of this clone: Germline and junction disagree at one end, which may indicate a read error. The chain has TRGV2 and TRGJ1 or TRGJ2. There are 14 residues in the CDR3. The germline V gene has CDR1 EGSNGY and CDR2 YDSYNSKV. As DNA, the CDR3 is TGTGCCACCTGGGACGGTGAGAATTATTATAAGAAGCTCTTT. It is translated as CATWDGENYYKKLF.

This rearrangement joins TRGV4 to TRGJ1 or TRGJ2. TCRdb offers no J gene call, so here the DNA was matched to germline to obtain one. This CDR3 comprises 12 residues. CDR1 and CDR2 from the germline V gene are EGSTGY and YDSYTSSV. The junction had 5 bases not matched to a gene; V was cut back by 0 bases and J by 9 bases. The CDR3 sequence is CATWDGPGKKLF. DNA of the CDR3: TGTGCCACCTGGGATGGGCCAGGTAAGAAACTCTTT.

The rearrangement links TRGV8 to TRGJ1 or TRGJ2. Germline V gives CDR1 VENAVY, CDR2 YDSYNSRV. Germline trimming cut 5 bases from V and 5 bases from J; bases unmatched to any gene: 12. This CDR3 contains 14 residues. CDR3: CATWVNPGDYKKLF. Written as DNA, the CDR3 is TGTGCCACCTGGGTCAATCCAGGGGATTATAAGAAACTCTTT.

This clone turned up a few times. Other nucleotide sequences from this sample produce the same CDR3. The chain links TRGV3 to TRGJ1 or TRGJ2. In the absence of a J gene in TCRdb, the DNA was matched to germline to assign it here. The CDR3 is 12 amino acids. In germline, CDR1 is VTNTFY, CDR2 YDVSTARD (reference sequence). The J segment lost 10 bases and the V segment lost 0 bases, leaving 6 bases of the junction unmatched. CDR3 DNA sequence: TGTGCCACCTGGGACAGGCCAGGGAAGAAACTCTTT. Its protein is CATWDRPGKKLF.

The V call is TRGV9, the J call TRGJ1 or TRGJ2. As TCRdb names no J gene, one was assigned here on the basis of a DNA match to germline. The CDR3 is 14 amino acids. V was pared by 1 base and J by 5 bases, with 8 bases of the junction left unmatched. Germline V gene lookup returns CDR1 GITISATS and CDR2 ISYDGTV (reference sequence). CDR3 sequence (DNA): TGTGCCTTGTGGGAGGTATATCAGGATTATAAGAAACTCTTT. Protein: CALWEVYQDYKKLF.

This clone showed up just a few times. The chain uses TRGV8 and TRGJ1 or TRGJ2. In the absence of a J gene in TCRdb, the DNA was matched to germline to assign it here. The CDR3 length is 13 residues. Trimming took 3 bases from V and 8 from J; bases not matched to a gene: 10. Per germline, CDR1 VENAVY and CDR2 YDSYNSRV. The CDR3 DNA sequence: TGTGCCACCTGGGATGGAAAAAGCCATAAGAAACTCTTT. Translation gives CATWDGKSHKKLF.

This chain connects TRGV9 to TRGJ1 or TRGJ2. TCRdb leaves out the J gene; it was filled in here by matching the DNA to germline. Germline V gene data show CDR1 as GITISATS and CDR2 as ISYDGTV (reference sequence). The CDR3 has 15 amino acids. V shed 0 bases and J 5 bases; nucleotides not matched to a gene: 10. CDR3 sequence reads: CALWEVPEGHYKKLF. CDR3 DNA sequence: TGTGCCTTGTGGGAGGTGCCGGAGGGGCATTATAAGAAACTCTTT.

J is TRGJ1 or TRGJ2 and V is TRGV4. TCRdb offers no J gene call, so here the DNA was matched to germline to obtain one. V lost 3 bases to trimming and J lost 6 bases; unmatched junction nucleotides: 11. This CDR3 contains 14 residues. Per germline, CDR1 EGSTGY and CDR2 YDSYTSSV. The CDR3 DNA follows: TGTGCCACCTGGGATTCTGTTGGAGGTTATAAGAAACTCTTT. Translated, it gives CATWDSVGGYKKLF.